These 7 T cell receptor gamma chains share one sample of origin, sequenced in a study of γδ T cells in repeated Plasmodium falciparum infection. Gammadelta T cells were flow-sorted from PBMC into Vgamma9/Vdelta2+ and Vdelta2-negative populations for bulk analysis. TCRdb re-processed the multiplex PCR reads using CATT. The table has tens of thousands of gamma-chain clones, about 3% seen once. Sequencing was carried out using gamma-delta T cells from blood. These receptors originate from a pool of human donors (malaria-infected and uninfected, not separated).

This clone was seen more than once but under ten times. A far larger clone is only one base removed, so a read error is likely. In the same sample, other DNA sequences code for this CDR3. The V gene is TRGV9, the J gene TRGJ1 or TRGJ2. TCRdb gives no J gene; it was assigned here by matching the DNA to germline. CDR1 and CDR2 (germline): GITISATS, ISYDGTV (reference sequence). The CDR3 runs 13 residues. CDR3 DNA sequence: TGTGCCTTATGGGAGGTGACGGATTATAAGAAACTCTTT. Residues: CALWEVTDYKKLF.

The table lists this clone with a few counts. Just one base apart from a much larger clone, this may be a read error. The V call is TRGV9, the J call TRGJP1. Here the J gene was assigned by germline matching of the DNA, as TCRdb has none. Germline V gene sequence: CDR1 GITISATS, CDR2 ISYDGTV (reference sequence). The CDR3 is 19 amino acids. The CDR3 is CALWEVLKNNNTTGWFKIF. In DNA, the CDR3 is TGTGCCTTGTGGGAGGTCTTAAAAAACAATAATACCACTGGCTGGTTCAAGATATTT.

This clone has a count of ten or more. This chain joins TRGV2 and TRGJP. The J segment lost 8 bases and the V segment lost 0 bases, leaving 16 bases of the junction unmatched. The CDR3 extends over 20 amino acids. The germline V gene encodes CDR1 EGSNGY and CDR2 YDSYNSKV. The CDR3 spells CATWDGLLYYDQLGKKIKVF. DNA of the CDR3: TGTGCCACCTGGGACGGGCTATTATATTATGATCAGTTGGGCAAAAAAATCAAGGTATTT.

This clone was detected only a few times. A far larger clone is only one base removed, so a read error is likely. The same CDR3 also results from other DNA sequences found in this sample. This chain uses TRGV9 with TRGJ1 or TRGJ2. Matching the DNA to germline supplied the J gene, which TCRdb does not give. The CDR3 consists of 14 residues. CDR1 is GITISATS, CDR2 ISYDGTV, per germline (reference sequence). CDR3 residues: CALWTPGNYYKKLF. CDR3 in DNA: TGTGCCCTGTGGACACCTGGGAATTATTATAAGAAACTCTTT.

This clone was observed many times. This could be a read error, since a much larger clone is one nucleotide away. The J gene is TRGJ1 or TRGJ2, the V gene TRGV3. Looked up from germline, CDR1 is VTNTFY and CDR2 is YDVSTARD (reference sequence). The CDR3 consists of 13 residues. V lost 0 bases, J lost 7 bases, and 6 bases stayed unmatched. CDR3 in amino acids: CATWDRRGYKKLF. In DNA form, the CDR3 reads TGTGCCACCTGGGACAGGCGGGGATATAAGAAACTCTTT.

This clone was detected ten times or more. TCRdb has a much larger clone's protein, which differs at residue 4 from the translation of this DNA, likely because of a read error; what is shown is the protein translated from the DNA. The rearrangement joins TRGV9 to TRGJ1 or TRGJ2. As TCRdb names no J gene, one was assigned here on the basis of a DNA match to germline. The CDR3 covers 11 residues. CDR1 is GITISATS, CDR2 ISYDGTV, per germline (reference sequence). This CDR3 reads CALREVYKKLF. The CDR3, as DNA: TGTGCCTTGCGGGAGGTTTATAAGAAACTCTTT.

Concerning this clone: The translation of this DNA and the TCRdb protein of a much larger clone differ at residue 5, probably owing to a read error; the protein shown here is translated from the DNA. The chain recombines TRGV9 with TRGJP. The CDR3 extends over 17 amino acids. With 6 bases clipped from V and 6 bases from J, the junction kept 11 bases outside the gene matches. CDR1 and CDR2 (germline): GITISATS, ISYDGTV (reference sequence). CDR3 protein: CALWKTTPELGKKIKVF. CDR3 DNA sequence: TGTGCCTTGTGGAAGACCACCCCAGAGTTGGGCAAAAAAATCAAGGTATTT.